The rows below give T cell receptor beta chains drawn from one sample of a study of T cell changes during pregnancy in multiple sclerosis. Only in-frame clones appear in the TCRdb table, and some are missing; sequencing was by immunoSEQ multiplex PCR. The sample yields 79,000 or so clones, about nine tenths seen once. The sequencing used peripheral blood, collected before pregnancy. The receptors here all came from a female donor with multiple sclerosis, enrolled in a pregnancy study. The CDR3 runs from the conserved cysteine through the conserved F or W. The D gene is left open where the match is weak.

j_call | cdr3_length | v_call | d_call | cdr3_aa
TRBJ2-1 | 12 | TRBV2 | NA | CASSGQYNEQFF
TRBJ2-1 | 15 | TRBV29-1 | TRBD2 | CSARTSGALYNEQFF
TRBJ2-1 | 11 | TRBV20-1 | NA | CSARVSRGQFF
TRBJ2-7 | 11 | TRBV2 | NA | CASSGSRGPYF
TRBJ2-3 | 16 | TRBV7-9 | NA | CASSFYGGSPGDTQYF
TRBJ1-5 | 16 | TRBV18 | TRBD1 | CASSPTRTGNNQPQHF
TRBJ1-1 | 15 | TRBV7-6 | TRBD1 | CASSLTGTGDTEAFF
TRBJ1-5 | 13 | TRBV18 | NA | CASSPLGGEPQHF
TRBJ2-4 | 16 | TRBV6-1 | NA | CASSEGIGGSMNIQYF
TRBJ2-7 | 11 | TRBV27 | NA | CASSLSGEQYF
TRBJ1-2 | 18 | TRBV14 | NA | CASSQVGPPRVPIYGYTF
TRBJ1-1 | 15 | TRBV6-5 | NA | CASSYSKGRVTEAFF
TRBJ1-4 | 12 | TRBV30 | TRBD1 | CAWGQGEEKLFF
TRBJ2-5 | 15 | TRBV5-5 | TRBD2 | CASSLAPSGGGAQYF
TRBJ1-5 | 14 | TRBV7-2 | TRBD1 | CASSFGTGGQPQHF
TRBJ2-3 | 16 | TRBV7-9 | TRBD1 | CASSSPPGQGTDTQYF
TRBJ2-7 | 11 | TRBV29-1 | NA | CSVVGAYEQYF
TRBJ1-5 | 13 | TRBV5-6 | NA | CASSRAPIRAQHF
TRBJ2-2 | 16 | TRBV25-1 | TRBD2 | CASSDPAGGDTGELFF
TRBJ1-2 | 14 | TRBV5-8 | NA | CASSSTTDPYGYTF
TRBJ1-1 | 14 | TRBV10-3 | TRBD1 | CAIRSGTGNTEAFF
TRBJ1-1 | 13 | TRBV2 | TRBD1 | CASMATGFTEAFF